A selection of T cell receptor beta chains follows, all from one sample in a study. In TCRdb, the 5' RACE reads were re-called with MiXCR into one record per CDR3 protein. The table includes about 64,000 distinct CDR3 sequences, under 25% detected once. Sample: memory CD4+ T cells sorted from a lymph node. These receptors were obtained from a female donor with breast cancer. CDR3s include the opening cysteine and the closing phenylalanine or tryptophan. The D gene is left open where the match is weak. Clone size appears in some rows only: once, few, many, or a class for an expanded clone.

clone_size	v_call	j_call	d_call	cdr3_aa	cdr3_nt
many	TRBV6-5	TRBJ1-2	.	CASSSGGNYGYTF	TGTGCCAGCAGCTCAGGTGGAAATTATGGCTACACCTTC
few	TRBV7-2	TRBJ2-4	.	CASSLALVERQRYF	TGTGCCAGCAGCTTAGCCCTAGTGGAGCGCCAGAGGTACTTC
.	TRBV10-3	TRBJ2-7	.	CATSACEQYF	TGTGCCACTTCAGCCTGCGAGCAGTACTTC
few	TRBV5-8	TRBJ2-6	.	CASSPRAVGAGANVLTF	TGTGCCAGCAGCCCCAGGGCTGTTGGGGCTGGGGCCAACGTCCTGACTTTC
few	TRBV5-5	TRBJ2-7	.	CASSFGRQGREQYF	TGTGCCAGCAGCTTTGGAAGGCAGGGGCGCGAGCAGTACTTC
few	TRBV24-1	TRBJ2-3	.	CATSDWGRTDTQYF	TGTGCCACCAGTGATTGGGGTAGGACAGATACGCAGTATTTT
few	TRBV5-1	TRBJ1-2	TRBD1	CASSGTTGRGSGYTF	TGCGCCAGCAGCGGCACGACAGGGAGGGGCTCGGGCTACACCTTC
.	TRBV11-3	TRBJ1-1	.	CASSLTVSTEAFF	TGTGCCAGCAGCTTAACAGTATCAACTGAAGCTTTCTTT
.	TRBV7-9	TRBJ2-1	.	CASSSRTTRFSYNEQFF	TGTGCCAGCAGCTCAAGGACTACCAGGTTCTCCTACAATGAGCAGTTCTTC
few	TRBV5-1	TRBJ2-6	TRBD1	CASSWTGPTGANVLTF	TGCGCCAGCAGTTGGACAGGGCCCACTGGGGCCAACGTCCTGACTTTC
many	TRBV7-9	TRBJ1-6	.	CASSLENSPLHF	TGTGCCAGCAGCTTGGAGAATTCACCCCTCCACTTT
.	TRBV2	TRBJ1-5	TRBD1	CASKQGVGNQPQHF	TGTGCCAGCAAACAGGGGGTGGGCAATCAGCCCCAGCATTTT
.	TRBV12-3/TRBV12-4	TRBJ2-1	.	CASSKGGLLEQFF	TGTGCCAGCAGCAAGGGAGGACTTTTAGAGCAGTTCTTC
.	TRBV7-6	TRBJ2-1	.	CASSFEARHEQFF	TGTGCCAGCAGCTTTGAAGCCCGACATGAGCAGTTCTTC
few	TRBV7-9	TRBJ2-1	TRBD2	CASSRSSGYNEQFF	TGTGCCAGCAGCCGCTCTAGCGGTTACAATGAGCAGTTCTTC
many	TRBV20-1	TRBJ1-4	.	CSASWDQGETNEKLFF	TGCAGTGCTAGTTGGGACCAGGGCGAAACTAATGAAAAACTGTTTTTT
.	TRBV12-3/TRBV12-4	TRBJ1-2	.	CASSLAGYGYTF	TGTGCCAGCAGTTTAGCAGGGTATGGCTACACCTTC
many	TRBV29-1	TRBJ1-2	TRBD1	CSVSTGGYGYTF	TGCAGCGTTTCTACAGGGGGCTATGGCTACACCTTC
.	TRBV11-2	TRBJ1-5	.	CASSLEMDQPQHF	TGTGCCAGCAGCTTAGAAATGGATCAGCCCCAGCATTTT
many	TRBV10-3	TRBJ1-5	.	CAISAGPDTQPQHF	TGTGCCATCAGTGCGGGTCCGGATACTCAGCCCCAGCATTTT
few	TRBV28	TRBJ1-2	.	CASSLGVAGEYDYGYTF	TGTGCCAGCAGTTTGGGGGTGGCCGGGGAATACGACTATGGCTACACCTTC
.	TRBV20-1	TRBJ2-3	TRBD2	CSASGLAGGGVADTQYF	TGCAGTGCTAGCGGACTAGCGGGAGGCGGAGTTGCAGATACGCAGTATTTT
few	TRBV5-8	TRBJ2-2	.	CASRGYRQANTGELFF	TGTGCCAGCAGAGGCTACCGGCAGGCGAACACCGGGGAGCTGTTTTTT
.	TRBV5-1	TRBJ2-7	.	CASSLDGSRGPYEQYF	TGCGCCAGCAGCTTGGACGGGAGTAGGGGCCCCTACGAGCAGTACTTC
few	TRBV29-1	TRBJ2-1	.	CSVDRGRAGEQFF	TGCAGCGTTGACCGGGGGAGAGCCGGTGAGCAGTTCTTC
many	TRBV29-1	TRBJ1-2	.	CSVEGTGWGNYGYTF	TGCAGCGTTGAAGGAACAGGGTGGGGGAACTATGGCTACACCTTC
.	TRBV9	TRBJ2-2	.	CASSVLNGNTGELFF	TGTGCCAGCAGCGTCTTGAACGGGAACACCGGGGAGCTGTTTTTT
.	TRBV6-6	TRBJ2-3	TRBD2	CASRTPGLAAPDTQYF	TGTGCCAGCAGGACCCCCGGACTAGCGGCCCCAGATACGCAGTATTTT
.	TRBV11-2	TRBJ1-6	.	CATQGRETYNSPLHF	TGTGCCACACAAGGGCGAGAAACCTATAATTCACCCCTCCACTTT
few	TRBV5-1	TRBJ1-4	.	CASSLEGTSVEKLFF	TGCGCCAGCAGCTTGGAAGGGACCTCGGTAGAAAAACTGTTTTTT
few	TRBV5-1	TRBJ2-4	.	CASSLGQGGDIQYF	TGCGCCAGCAGCTTGGGGCAGGGTGGAGACATTCAGTACTTC
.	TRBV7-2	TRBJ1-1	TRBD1	CASSWRTGGGGTGAFF	TGTGCCAGCAGCTGGAGGACAGGGGGCGGTGGTACTGGAGCTTTCTTT
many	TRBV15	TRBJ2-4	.	CATSRVGGYLAKNIQYF	TGTGCCACCAGCAGAGTTGGAGGGTATCTAGCCAAAAACATTCAGTACTTC
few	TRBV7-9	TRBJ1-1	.	CASTLAPPNTEAFF	TGTGCCAGCACCCTGGCCCCACCGAACACTGAAGCTTTCTTT
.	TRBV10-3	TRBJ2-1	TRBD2	CAISESAVAGGELEQFF	TGTGCCATCAGTGAATCGGCGGTAGCGGGAGGGGAGCTTGAGCAGTTCTTC
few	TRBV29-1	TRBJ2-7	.	CSVGPQASHEQYF	TGCAGCGTGGGGCCCCAGGCAAGCCACGAGCAGTACTTC
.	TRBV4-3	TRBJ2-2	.	CASSQDVQNTGELFF	TGCGCCAGCAGCCAAGACGTTCAGAACACCGGGGAGCTGTTTTTT
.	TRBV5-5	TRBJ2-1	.	CASSASNEQFF	TGCGCCAGCAGCGCTAGCAATGAGCAGTTCTTC
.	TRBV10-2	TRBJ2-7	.	CASSSQGGEQYF	TGCGCCAGCAGTTCCCAGGGGGGCGAGCAGTACTTC
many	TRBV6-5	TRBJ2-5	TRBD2	CASRPTYSGVYQETQYF	TGTGCCAGCAGGCCTACCTACAGCGGGGTGTACCAAGAGACCCAGTACTTC
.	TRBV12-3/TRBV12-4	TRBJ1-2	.	CASSSPDGSYAYTF	TGTGCCAGCAGCTCCCCAGACGGAAGCTATGCCTACACCTTC
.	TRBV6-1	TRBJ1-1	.	CASRMNTEAFF	TGTGCCAGCAGGATGAACACTGAAGCTTTCTTT
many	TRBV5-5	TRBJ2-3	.	CASSFRVDSDTQYF	TGTGCCAGCAGCTTCCGAGTGGACTCAGATACGCAGTATTTT
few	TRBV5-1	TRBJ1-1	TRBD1	CASSLGQGVTEAFF	TGCGCCAGCAGCTTGGGACAGGGGGTGACTGAAGCTTTCTTT
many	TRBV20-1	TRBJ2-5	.	CSARVAEETQYF	TGCAGTGCCAGAGTGGCGGAAGAGACCCAGTACTTC
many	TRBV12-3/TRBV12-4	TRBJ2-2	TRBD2	CASSPLAGGTGELFF	TGTGCCAGCAGTCCGCTAGCGGGGGGGACCGGGGAGCTGTTTTTT
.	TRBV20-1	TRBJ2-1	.	CSAREPNNEQFF	TGCAGTGCCCGGGAGCCGAACAATGAGCAGTTCTTC
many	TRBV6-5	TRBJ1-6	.	CASSRETGSNSPLHF	TGTGCCAGCAGTCGAGAAACAGGGTCGAATTCACCCCTCCACTTT